The T cell receptor (beta chain) under discussion was sequenced for a study of cytotoxic CD8 clonotypes in ibrutinib-treated CLL. General observations from the study: Sustained-remission and progressing patients were not sampled at matched times.

A few counts support this clone. What it binds is unknown. Only in-frame clones appear in the TCRdb table, and some are missing; sequencing was by immunoSEQ multiplex PCR. Here the sample spans 140,000 or so clones, about 80% being singletons. The CDR3 is 14 residues long. The germline V and J ends were trimmed by 5 bases and 2 bases, with 13 bases remaining between them. Germline CDR1 reads SEHNR; CDR2 reads FQNEAQ (reference sequence). The TCR comes from a human donor with chronic lymphocytic leukemia. The gene calls are TRBV7-9 and TRBJ2-7, with a tentative D call TRBD1 (7 bases). The specimen comprised PBMCs, sampled after 12 months of ibrutinib treatment. Written as DNA, the CDR3 is TGTGCCAGCAGCGGAGACAGGGAGGCCTACGAGCAGTACTTC. Amino acids: CASSGDREAYEQYF.